The rows below give T cell receptor beta chains drawn from one sample of a study of post-analysis software for immune sequencing data. TCRdb reprocessed the PCR reads via MiXCR and lists one record per CDR3 protein. The table includes fewer than 900,000 distinct CDR3 sequences, about 45% detected once. Material for sequencing was blood. Receptors originate from a girl aged 5-17 years with multiple sclerosis. The CDR3 runs from the conserved cysteine through the conserved F or W. A D gene is named only where the DNA matches it firmly. Size is stated for part of the rows, as once, few or many counts, or as a class when the clone is expanded.

TRBV3-1,TRBJ2-7,TRBD2,-,TGTGCCAGCAGCCCGATTACTAGCGGAGACCCTACCGAGCAGTACTTC,CASSPITSGDPTEQYF
TRBV25-1,TRBJ2-3,-,-,TGTGCCAGCAGTGAATCATTCCTGGTAGGGGGAGATACGCAGTATTTT,CASSESFLVGGDTQYF
TRBV24-1,TRBJ2-5,-,-,TGTGCCACCAGTGACTTCCGGACTAGGGGGATACAAGAGACCCAGTACTTC,CATSDFRTRGIQETQYF
TRBV7-9,TRBJ2-7,TRBD2,few,TGTGCCAGCAGCTTAGCGCTAGGGACTAGCGCATACTACGAGCAGTACTTC,CASSLALGTSAYYEQYF
TRBV29-1,TRBJ1-1,-,-,TGCAGCGTTGAGTCGGGGGCCCCTGAAGCTTTCTTT,CSVESGAPEAFF
TRBV7-2,TRBJ1-2,-,-,TGTGCCAGCAGCTTAGCGTTCGGGGACGGCTACACCTTC,CASSLAFGDGYTF
TRBV4-2,TRBJ2-7,TRBD2,-,TGTGCCAGCAGCCAAGTTGGTACTAGCGGGAGGGGTGGCGAGCAGTACTTC,CASSQVGTSGRGGEQYF
TRBV5-1,TRBJ2-4,TRBD2,-,TGCGCCAGCAGCCCCTTAGCGGGGTTAGCCAAAAACATTCAGTACTTC,CASSPLAGLAKNIQYF
TRBV6-5,TRBJ2-7,-,-,TGTGCCAGCAGTTACGGTCCGCTACCCTCACATTACGAGCAGTACTTC,CASSYGPLPSHYEQYF
TRBV15,TRBJ2-7,-,-,TGTGCCACCAGCAGAGAGGGATCCACCTACGAGCAGTACTTC,CATSREGSTYEQYF
TRBV30,TRBJ1-2,TRBD1,few,TGTGCCTGGAGCCCTATCGACAGGGGCGGTGGCTACACCTTC,CAWSPIDRGGGYTF
TRBV30,TRBJ2-3,TRBD1,-,TGTGCCTGGAGTGTACAGGGGTTTTCAGGAGATACGCAGTATTTT,CAWSVQGFSGDTQYF
TRBV11-2,TRBJ2-5,-,-,TGTGCCAGCAGCTTAAATCCTGAGACCCAGTACTTC,CASSLNPETQYF
TRBV27,TRBJ2-7,-,few,TGTGCCAGCAGTTTTCATTTGGGCGAGCAGTACTTC,CASSFHLGEQYF
TRBV6-5,TRBJ1-5,-,once,TGTGCCAGCAGTTATCAGGGTGGTCAGCCCCAGCATTTT,CASSYQGGQPQHF
TRBV28,TRBJ2-7,-,-,TGTGCCAGCAGTGCGCACAGGGAACAGTACGAGCAGTACTTC,CASSAHREQYEQYF
TRBV11-2,TRBJ2-7,TRBD1,-,TGTGCCAGCAGCCCTTGGGACAGGGCCTACGAGCAGTACTTC,CASSPWDRAYEQYF
TRBV3-1,TRBJ1-1,TRBD1,-,TGTGCCAGCAGCCATTTCTCCGGGACAGGGTCGGGAAGAACGTTAATGAACACTGAAGCTTTCTTT,CASSHFSGTGSGRTLMNTEAFF
TRBV7-9,TRBJ2-1,TRBD2,-,TGTGCCAGCAGCCTCCCTTCACTAGCGCGCTCCTACAATGAGCAGTTCTTC,CASSLPSLARSYNEQFF
TRBV5-6,TRBJ2-2,-,-,TGTGCCAGCAGCTTATATGACGGGGAGCTGTTTTTT,CASSLYDGELFF
TRBV6-5,TRBJ1-1,-,few,TGTGCCAGCAGAACAACCGATCAGGGGGAAGCTTTCTTT,CASRTTDQGEAFF
TRBV29-1,TRBJ2-3,-,-,TGCAGCGGACAAGCGCGGATACAAGGGCCAGATACGCAGTATTTT,CSGQARIQGPDTQYF
TRBV5-1,TRBJ2-3,TRBD2,-,TGCGCCAGCAGCTTGCGTAGCGGGAGGGATACGCAGTATTTT,CASSLRSGRDTQYF